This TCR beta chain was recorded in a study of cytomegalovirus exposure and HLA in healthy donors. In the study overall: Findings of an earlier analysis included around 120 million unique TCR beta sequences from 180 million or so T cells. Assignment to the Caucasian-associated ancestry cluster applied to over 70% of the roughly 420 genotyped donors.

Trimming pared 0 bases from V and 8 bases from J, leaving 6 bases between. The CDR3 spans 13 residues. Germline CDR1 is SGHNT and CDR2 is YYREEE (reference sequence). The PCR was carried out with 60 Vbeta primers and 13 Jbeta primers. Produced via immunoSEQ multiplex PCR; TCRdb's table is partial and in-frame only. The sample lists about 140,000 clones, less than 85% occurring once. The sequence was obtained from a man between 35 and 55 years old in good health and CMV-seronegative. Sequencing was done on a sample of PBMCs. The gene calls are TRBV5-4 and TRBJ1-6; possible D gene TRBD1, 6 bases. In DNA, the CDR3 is TGTGCCAGCAGCTTGGACAGGGATTCACCCCTCCACTTT. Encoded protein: CASSLDRDSPLHF.